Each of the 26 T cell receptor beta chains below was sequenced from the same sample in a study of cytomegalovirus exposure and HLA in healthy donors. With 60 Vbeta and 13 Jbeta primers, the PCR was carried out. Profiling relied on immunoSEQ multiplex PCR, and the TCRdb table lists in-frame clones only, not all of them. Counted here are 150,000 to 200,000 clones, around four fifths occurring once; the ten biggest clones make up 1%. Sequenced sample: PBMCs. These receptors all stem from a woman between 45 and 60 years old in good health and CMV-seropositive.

The CDR3 nucleotides read TGTGCCAGCAGCTTGTCTCCTCTCTATGGCTACACCTTC. Translated: CASSLSPLYGYTF. The chain links TRBV5-5 to TRBJ1-2; D not certain. The germline V and J ends were trimmed by 1 base and 4 bases, with 8 bases remaining between them. Germline CDR1 reads SGHKS; CDR2 reads YYEKEE (reference sequence). The length of the CDR3 is 13 residues. Complete variable domain (other parts from reference TRBV5-5 and TRBJ1-2): DAGVTQSPTHLIKTRGQQVTLRCSPISGHKSVSWYQQVLGQGPQFIFQYYEKEERGRGNFPDRFSARQFPNYSSELNVNALLLGDSALYLCASSLSPLYGYTFGSGTRLTVV.

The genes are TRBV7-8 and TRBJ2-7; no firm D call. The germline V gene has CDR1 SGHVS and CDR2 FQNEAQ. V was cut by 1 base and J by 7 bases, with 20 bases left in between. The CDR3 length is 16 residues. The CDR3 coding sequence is TGTGCCAGCAGCTTAGAAGAGAGGAGTGTGGTAACAGAGCAGTACTTC. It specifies CASSLEERSVVTEQYF.

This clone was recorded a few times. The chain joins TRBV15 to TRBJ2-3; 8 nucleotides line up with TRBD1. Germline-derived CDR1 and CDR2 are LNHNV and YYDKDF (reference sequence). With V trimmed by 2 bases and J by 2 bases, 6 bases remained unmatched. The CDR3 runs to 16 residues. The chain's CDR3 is CATSRLQGADTDTQYF. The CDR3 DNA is TGTGCCACCAGCAGACTCCAGGGGGCTGACACAGATACGCAGTATTTT.

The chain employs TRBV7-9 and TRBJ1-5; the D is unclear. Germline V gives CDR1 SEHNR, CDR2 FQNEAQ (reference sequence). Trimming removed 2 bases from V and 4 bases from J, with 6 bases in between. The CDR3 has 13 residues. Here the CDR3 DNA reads TGTGCCAGCAGCTTAAGCCTGAATCAGCCCCAGCATTTT. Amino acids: CASSLSLNQPQHF.

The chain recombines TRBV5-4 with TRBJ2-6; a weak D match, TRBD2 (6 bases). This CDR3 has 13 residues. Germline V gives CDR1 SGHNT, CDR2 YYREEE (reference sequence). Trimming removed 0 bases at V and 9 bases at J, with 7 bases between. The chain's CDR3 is CASSLVGGNVLTF. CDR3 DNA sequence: TGTGCCAGCAGCTTGGTGGGAGGCAACGTCCTGACTTTC.

Written as DNA, the CDR3 is TGTGCCAGTACTAGTTCGCCCAGGACAGGGGACTATGGCTACACCTTC. This sequence encodes CASTSSPRTGDYGYTF. The V gene is TRBV19, the J gene TRBJ1-2, with 9 bases fitting TRBD1. V dropped 7 bases and J dropped 3; count of bases not matched to a gene: 12. Germline CDR1 LNHDA, CDR2 SQIVND (reference sequence). The CDR3 consists of 16 residues.

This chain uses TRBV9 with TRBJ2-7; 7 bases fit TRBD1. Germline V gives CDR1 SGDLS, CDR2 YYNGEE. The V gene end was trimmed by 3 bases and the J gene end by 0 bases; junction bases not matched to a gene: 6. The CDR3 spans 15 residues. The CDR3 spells CASSGQTGLSYEQYF. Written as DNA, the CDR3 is TGTGCCAGCAGCGGACAGACAGGGCTCTCCTACGAGCAGTACTTC.

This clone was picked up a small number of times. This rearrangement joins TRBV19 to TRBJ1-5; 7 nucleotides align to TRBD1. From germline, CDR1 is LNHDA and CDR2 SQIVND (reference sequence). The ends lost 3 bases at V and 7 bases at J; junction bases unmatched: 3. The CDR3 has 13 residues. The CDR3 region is CASSIQGEQPQHF. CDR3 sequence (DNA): TGTGCCAGTAGTATTCAGGGGGAACAGCCCCAGCATTTT.

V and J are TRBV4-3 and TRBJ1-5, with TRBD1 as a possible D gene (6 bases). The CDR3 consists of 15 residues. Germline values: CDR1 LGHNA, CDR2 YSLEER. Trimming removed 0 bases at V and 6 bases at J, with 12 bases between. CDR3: CASSQDAQGVQPQHF. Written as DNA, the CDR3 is TGCGCCAGCAGCCAAGATGCACAGGGAGTTCAGCCCCAGCATTTT.

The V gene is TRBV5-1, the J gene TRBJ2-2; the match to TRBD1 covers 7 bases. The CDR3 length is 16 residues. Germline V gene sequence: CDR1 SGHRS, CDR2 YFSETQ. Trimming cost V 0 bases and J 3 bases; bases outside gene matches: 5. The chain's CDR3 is CASSLVPGGYTGELFF. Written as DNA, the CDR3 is TGCGCCAGCAGCTTGGTTCCAGGGGGTTACACCGGGGAGCTGTTTTTT.

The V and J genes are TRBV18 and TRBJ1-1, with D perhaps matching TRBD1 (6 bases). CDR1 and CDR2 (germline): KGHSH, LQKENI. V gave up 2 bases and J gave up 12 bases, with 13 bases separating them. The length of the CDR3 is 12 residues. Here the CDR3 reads CASSPTGTSPFF. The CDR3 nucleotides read TGTGCCAGCTCACCAACCGGGACAAGTCCTTTCTTT.

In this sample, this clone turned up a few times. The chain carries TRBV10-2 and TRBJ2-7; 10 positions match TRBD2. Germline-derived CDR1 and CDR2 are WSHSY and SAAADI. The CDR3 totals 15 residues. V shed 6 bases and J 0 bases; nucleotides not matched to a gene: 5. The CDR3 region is CASRDSGGNSYEQYF. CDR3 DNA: TGCGCCAGCAGGGATAGCGGGGGGAACTCCTACGAGCAGTACTTC.

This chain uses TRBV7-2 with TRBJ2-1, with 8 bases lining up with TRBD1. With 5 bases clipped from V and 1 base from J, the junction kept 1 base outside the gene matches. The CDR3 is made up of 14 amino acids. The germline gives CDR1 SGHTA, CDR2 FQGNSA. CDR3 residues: CASSRDRSYNEQFF. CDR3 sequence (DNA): TGTGCCAGCAGCCGGGACAGGTCCTACAATGAGCAGTTCTTC.

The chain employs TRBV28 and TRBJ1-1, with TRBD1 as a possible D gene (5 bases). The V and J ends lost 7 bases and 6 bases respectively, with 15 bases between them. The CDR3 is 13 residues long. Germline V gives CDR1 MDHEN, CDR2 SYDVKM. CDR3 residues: CASIPGYHAEAFF. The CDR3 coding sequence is TGTGCCAGCATCCCAGGGTATCATGCTGAAGCTTTCTTT.

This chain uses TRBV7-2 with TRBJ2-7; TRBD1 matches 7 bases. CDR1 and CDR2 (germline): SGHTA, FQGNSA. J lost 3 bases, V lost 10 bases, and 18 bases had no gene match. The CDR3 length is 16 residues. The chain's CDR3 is CATNGVTGQQFYEQYF. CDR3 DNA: TGTGCCACCAACGGGGTAACGGGACAGCAATTCTACGAGCAGTACTTC.

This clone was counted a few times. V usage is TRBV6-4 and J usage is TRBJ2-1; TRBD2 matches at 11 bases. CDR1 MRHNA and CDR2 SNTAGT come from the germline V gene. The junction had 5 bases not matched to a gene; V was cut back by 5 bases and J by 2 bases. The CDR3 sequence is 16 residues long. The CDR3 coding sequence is TGTGCCAGCAGTCTCCATAGCGGGGGGGCCTACAATGAGCAGTTCTTC. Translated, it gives CASSLHSGGAYNEQFF.

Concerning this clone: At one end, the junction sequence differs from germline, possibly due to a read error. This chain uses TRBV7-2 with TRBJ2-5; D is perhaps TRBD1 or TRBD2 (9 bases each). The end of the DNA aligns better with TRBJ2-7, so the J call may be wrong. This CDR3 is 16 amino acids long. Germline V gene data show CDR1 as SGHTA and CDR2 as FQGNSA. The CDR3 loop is CASRLAGDRASYEQYF. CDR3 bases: TGTGCCAGCAGATTAGCGGGGGACAGGGCGAGTTACGAGCAGTACTTC.

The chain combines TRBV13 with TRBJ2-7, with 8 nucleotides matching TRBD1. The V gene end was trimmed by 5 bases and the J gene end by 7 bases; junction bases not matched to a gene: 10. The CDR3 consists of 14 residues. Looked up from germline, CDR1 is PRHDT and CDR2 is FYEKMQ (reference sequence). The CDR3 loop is CASSRLDRAPEQYF. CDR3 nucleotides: TGTGCCAGCAGCCGCCTGGACAGGGCGCCTGAGCAGTACTTC.

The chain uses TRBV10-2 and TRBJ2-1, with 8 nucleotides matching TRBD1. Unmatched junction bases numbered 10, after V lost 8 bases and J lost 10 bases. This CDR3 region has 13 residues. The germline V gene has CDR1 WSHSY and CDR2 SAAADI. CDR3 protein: CASRMDRASEQFF. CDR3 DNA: TGCGCCAGCCGAATGGACAGGGCGTCCGAGCAGTTCTTC.

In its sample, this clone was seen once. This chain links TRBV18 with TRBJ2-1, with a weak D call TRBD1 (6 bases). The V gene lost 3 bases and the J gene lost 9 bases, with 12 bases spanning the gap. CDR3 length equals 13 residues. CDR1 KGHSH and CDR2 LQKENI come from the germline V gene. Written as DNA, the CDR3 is TGTGCCAGCTCACCGTACAGGGTCAGTGAGCAGTTCTTC. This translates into CASSPYRVSEQFF.

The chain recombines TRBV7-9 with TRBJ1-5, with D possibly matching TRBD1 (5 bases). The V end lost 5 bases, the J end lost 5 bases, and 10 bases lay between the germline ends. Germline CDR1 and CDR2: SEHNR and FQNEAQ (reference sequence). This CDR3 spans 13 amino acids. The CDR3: CASSRGGDQPQHF. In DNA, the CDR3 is TGTGCCAGCAGCAGGGGAGGGGATCAGCCCCAGCATTTT.

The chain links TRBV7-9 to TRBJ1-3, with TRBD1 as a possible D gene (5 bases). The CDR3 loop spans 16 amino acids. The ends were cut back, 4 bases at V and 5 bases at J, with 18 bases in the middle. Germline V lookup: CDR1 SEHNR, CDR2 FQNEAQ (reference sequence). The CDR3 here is CASSSVTGGVRNTIYF. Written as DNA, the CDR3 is TGTGCCAGCAGCTCTGTGACCGGGGGGGTCAGAAACACCATATATTTT.

CDR3 in amino acids: CASSPFSPYEQYF. CDR3 in DNA: TGTGCCAGCAGTCCCTTTTCCCCCTACGAGCAGTACTTC. This chain links TRBV27 with TRBJ2-7; D uncertain. Per the germline V gene, CDR1 is MNHEY and CDR2 is SMNVEV (reference sequence). Trimming cost V 5 bases and J 2 bases, with 10 bases left between them. This CDR3 is built from 13 residues.

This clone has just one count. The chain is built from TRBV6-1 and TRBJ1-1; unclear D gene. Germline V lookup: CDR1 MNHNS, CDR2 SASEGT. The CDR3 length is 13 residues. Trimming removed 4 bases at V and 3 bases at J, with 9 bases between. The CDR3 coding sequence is TGTGCCAGCAGTGTGAACAGATACACTGAAGCTTTCTTT. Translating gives CASSVNRYTEAFF.

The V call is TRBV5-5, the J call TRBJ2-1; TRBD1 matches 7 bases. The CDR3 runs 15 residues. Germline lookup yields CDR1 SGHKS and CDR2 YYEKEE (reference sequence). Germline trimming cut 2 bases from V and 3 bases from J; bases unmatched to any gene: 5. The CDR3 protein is CASSFPRDSYNEQFF. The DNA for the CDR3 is TGTGCCAGCAGCTTTCCCCGGGACAGCTACAATGAGCAGTTCTTC.

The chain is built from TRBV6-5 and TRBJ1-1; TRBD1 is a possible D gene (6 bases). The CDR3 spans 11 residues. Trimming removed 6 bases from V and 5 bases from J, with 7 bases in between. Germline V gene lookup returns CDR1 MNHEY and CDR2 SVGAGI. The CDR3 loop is CASSQGTEAFF. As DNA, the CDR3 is TGTGCCAGCAGCCAGGGGACTGAAGCTTTCTTT.